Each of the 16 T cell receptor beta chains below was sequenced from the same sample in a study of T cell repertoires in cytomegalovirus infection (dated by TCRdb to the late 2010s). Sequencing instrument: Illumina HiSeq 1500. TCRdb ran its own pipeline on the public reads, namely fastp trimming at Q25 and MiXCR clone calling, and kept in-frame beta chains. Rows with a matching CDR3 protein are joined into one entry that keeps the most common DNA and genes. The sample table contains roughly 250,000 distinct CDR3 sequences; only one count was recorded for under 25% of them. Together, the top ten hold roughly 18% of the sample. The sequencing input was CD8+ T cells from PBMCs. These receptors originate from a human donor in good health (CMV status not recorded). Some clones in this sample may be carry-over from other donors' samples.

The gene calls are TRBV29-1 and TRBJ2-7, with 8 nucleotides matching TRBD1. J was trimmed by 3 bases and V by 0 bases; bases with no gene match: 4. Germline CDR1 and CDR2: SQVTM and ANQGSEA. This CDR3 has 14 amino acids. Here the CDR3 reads CSVEDPTGGYEQYF. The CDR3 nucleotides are TGCAGCGTTGAAGATCCCACAGGGGGCTACGAGCAGTACTTC.

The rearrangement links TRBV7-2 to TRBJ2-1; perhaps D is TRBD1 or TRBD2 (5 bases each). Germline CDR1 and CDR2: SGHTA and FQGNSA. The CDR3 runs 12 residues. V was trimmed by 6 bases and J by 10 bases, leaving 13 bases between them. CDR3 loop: CASRSGPLEQFF. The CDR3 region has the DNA TGTGCCAGCAGATCGGGACCGTTGGAGCAGTTCTTC.

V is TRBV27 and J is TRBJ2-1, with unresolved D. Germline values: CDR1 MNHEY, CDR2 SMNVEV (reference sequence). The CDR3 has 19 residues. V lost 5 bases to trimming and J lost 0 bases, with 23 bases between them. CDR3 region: CASSPLIVDGLSSYNEQFF. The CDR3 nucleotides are TGTGCCAGCAGTCCCCTGATAGTTGACGGGCTAAGCTCCTACAATGAGCAGTTCTTC.

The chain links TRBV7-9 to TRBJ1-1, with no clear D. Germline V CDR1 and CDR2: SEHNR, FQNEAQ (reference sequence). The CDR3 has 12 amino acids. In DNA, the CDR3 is TGTTTGTCTGGGGTACCGAACACTGAAGCTTTCTTT. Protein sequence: CLSGVPNTEAFF.

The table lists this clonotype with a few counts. CDR3 nucleotide sequence: TGTGCCAGCAGCCCGGGGGGGAAAGGCACTGAAGCTTTCTTT. Protein product: CASSPGGKGTEAFF. The genes are TRBV7-2 and TRBJ1-1; D perhaps matches TRBD1 (5 bases). CDR1 and CDR2 from the germline V gene are SGHTA and FQGNSA. The CDR3 totals 14 residues. The V and J ends lost 5 bases and 4 bases respectively, with 14 bases between them.

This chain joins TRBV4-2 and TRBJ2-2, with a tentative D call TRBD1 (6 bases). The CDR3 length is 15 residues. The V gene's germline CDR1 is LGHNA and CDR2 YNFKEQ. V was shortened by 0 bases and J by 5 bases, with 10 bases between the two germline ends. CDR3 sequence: CASSQEETGTGELFF. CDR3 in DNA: TGTGCCAGCAGCCAAGAGGAAACAGGGACCGGGGAGCTGTTTTTT.

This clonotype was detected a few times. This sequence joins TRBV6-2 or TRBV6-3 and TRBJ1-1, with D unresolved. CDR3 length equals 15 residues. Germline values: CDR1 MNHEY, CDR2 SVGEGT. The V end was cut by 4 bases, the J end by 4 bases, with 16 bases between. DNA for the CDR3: TGTGCCAGCAGTTTCCTCCAGGTCGGGAGCACTGAAGCTTTCTTT. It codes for CASSFLQVGSTEAFF.

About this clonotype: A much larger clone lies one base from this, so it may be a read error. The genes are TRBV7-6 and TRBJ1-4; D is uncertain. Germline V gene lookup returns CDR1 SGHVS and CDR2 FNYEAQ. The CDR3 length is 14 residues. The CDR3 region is CASSPRGSNENLFF. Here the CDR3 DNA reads TGTGCCAGCAGTCCCCGGGGATCTAATGAAAACCTGTTTTTT.

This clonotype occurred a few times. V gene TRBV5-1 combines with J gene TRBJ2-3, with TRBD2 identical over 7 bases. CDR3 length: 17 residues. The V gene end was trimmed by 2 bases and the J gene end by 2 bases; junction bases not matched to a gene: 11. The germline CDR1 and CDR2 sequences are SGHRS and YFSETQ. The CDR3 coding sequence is TGCGCCAGCAGCTTATTCCACGGACTAGAGAACACAGATACGCAGTATTTT. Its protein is CASSLFHGLENTDTQYF.

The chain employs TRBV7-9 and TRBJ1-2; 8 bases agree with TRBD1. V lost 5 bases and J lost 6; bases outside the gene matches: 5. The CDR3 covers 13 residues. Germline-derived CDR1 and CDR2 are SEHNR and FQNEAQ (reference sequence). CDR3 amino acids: CASSRLTGDGYTF. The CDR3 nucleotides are TGTGCCAGCAGCCGTTTGACAGGGGATGGCTACACCTTC.

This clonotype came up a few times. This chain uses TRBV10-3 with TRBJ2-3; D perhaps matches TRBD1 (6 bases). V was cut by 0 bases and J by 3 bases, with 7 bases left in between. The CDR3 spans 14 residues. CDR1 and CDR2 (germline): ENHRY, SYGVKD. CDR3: CAISESTGTDTQYF. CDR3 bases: TGTGCCATCAGTGAGTCCACAGGGACAGATACGCAGTATTTT.

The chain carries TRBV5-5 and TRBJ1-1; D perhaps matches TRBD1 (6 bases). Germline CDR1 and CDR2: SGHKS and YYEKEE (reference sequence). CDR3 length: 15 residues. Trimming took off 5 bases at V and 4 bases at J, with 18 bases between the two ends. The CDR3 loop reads CASSREYRDLTEAFF. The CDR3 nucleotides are TGTGCCAGCAGTCGAGAATACAGGGATCTCACTGAAGCTTTCTTT.

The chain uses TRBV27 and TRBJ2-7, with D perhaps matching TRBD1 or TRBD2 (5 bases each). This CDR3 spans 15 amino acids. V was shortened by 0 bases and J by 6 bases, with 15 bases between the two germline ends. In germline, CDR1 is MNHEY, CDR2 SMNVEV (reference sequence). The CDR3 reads CASSLSAGARGEQYF. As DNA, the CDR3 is TGTGCCAGCAGTTTATCCGCAGGAGCGAGGGGCGAGCAGTACTTC.

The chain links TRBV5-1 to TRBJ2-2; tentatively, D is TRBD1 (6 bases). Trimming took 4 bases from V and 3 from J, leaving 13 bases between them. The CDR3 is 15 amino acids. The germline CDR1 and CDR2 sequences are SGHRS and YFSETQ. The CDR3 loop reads CASSHRTVDTGELFF. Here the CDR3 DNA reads TGCGCCAGCAGCCATCGGACAGTCGACACCGGGGAGCTGTTTTTT.

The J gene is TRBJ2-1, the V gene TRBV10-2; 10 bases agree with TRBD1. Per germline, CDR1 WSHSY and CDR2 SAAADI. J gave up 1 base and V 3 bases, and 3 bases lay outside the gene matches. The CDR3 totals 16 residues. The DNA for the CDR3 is TGCGCCAGCAGTGACCAGGGACAGGGGTCCTACAATGAGCAGTTCTTC. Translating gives CASSDQGQGSYNEQFF.

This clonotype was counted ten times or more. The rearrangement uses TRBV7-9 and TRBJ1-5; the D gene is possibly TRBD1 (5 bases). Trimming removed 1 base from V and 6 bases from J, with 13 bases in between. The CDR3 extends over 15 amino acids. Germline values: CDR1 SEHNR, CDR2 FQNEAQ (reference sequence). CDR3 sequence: CASSLGGGRPQPQHF. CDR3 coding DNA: TGTGCCAGCAGCTTAGGGGGGGGACGGCCTCAGCCCCAGCATTTT.